This is a list of T cell receptor beta chains from one sample in a study of blood T cell repertoires in COVID-19. The method was immunoSEQ multiplex PCR; TCRdb's version includes in-frame clones alone and lacks a portion of them. The table shows 250,000 to 300,000 clones, with around 89% occurring only once. The specimen was peripheral blood. Receptors originate from a woman in her fifties or sixties with COVID-19, enrolled during active disease. CDR3s include the opening cysteine and the closing phenylalanine or tryptophan. The D gene is left open where the match is weak. Size values are once, few and many counts, or a class for expanded clones, and some rows have none.

CDR3nt,CDR3aa,len,v_gene,j_gene,abundance,d_gene
TGTGCCAGCAGCACCAGGGGGTCTGGAAACACCATATATTTT,CASSTRGSGNTIYF,14,TRBV2,TRBJ1-3,NA,TRBD1
TGTGCCAGCAGCCGGGGACTAGCGGGAGCCTACGAGCAGTACTTC,CASSRGLAGAYEQYF,15,TRBV5-5,TRBJ2-7,NA,TRBD2
TGTGCCAGCAGTTCGACAGGGGGTTGGCAATACCAGCCCCAGCATTTT,CASSSTGGWQYQPQHF,16,TRBV5-8,TRBJ1-5,NA,TRBD1
TGTGCCAGCAGCGGCGGACAGGATAATTCACCCCTCCACTTT,CASSGGQDNSPLHF,14,TRBV3-1/TRBV3-2,TRBJ1-6,few,TRBD1
TGTGCCAGCAGTTTGGGACAGGGTATAGGTCGGGAGTACTTC,CASSLGQGIGREYF,14,TRBV6-5,TRBJ2-7,NA,TRBD1
TGTGCCAGTAGTATGGGACAGACGAACACCGGGGAGCTGTTTTTT,CASSMGQTNTGELFF,15,TRBV19,TRBJ2-2,NA,TRBD1
TGTGCCAGCAGCTTAGATGGGACAGGGGCATACGAGCAGTACTTC,CASSLDGTGAYEQYF,15,TRBV7-2,TRBJ2-7,NA,TRBD1
TGTGCCAGCAGCCAAGAAAGGACCCGGGGCGGGGAGCTGTTTTTT,CASSQERTRGGELFF,15,TRBV4-2,TRBJ2-2,few,NA
TGTGCCAGTAGCTGGACAGGGGCTGATCAGACCTACGAGCAGTACTTC,CASSWTGADQTYEQYF,16,TRBV19,TRBJ2-7,once,TRBD1
TGTGCCAGCAAAGGATCCGGGATGAAAAACAATGAGCAGTTCTTC,CASKGSGMKNNEQFF,15,TRBV6-5,TRBJ2-1,few,NA
TGTGCCAGCAGCCTACGCCGACAGGTCTACAATGAGCAGTTCTTC,CASSLRRQVYNEQFF,15,TRBV5-8,TRBJ2-1,NA,NA
TGTGCCAGCAGTTACCAAGCGGGAGTAGCGGAGACCCAGTACTTC,CASSYQAGVAETQYF,15,TRBV6-2/TRBV6-3,TRBJ2-5,NA,TRBD2
TGTGCCATCAGGACGACAGGGCCCACAGATACGCAGTATTTT,CAIRTTGPTDTQYF,14,TRBV10-3,TRBJ2-3,NA,TRBD1
TGTGCCAGCAGTGACGCTACTAGAGGAGAGACCCAGTACTTC,CASSDATRGETQYF,14,TRBV6-4,TRBJ2-5,NA,NA
TGCGCCAGCAGCTTGCGTCGGCAGGGGGCAATGGAAAATGAAAAACTGTTTTTT,CASSLRRQGAMENEKLFF,18,TRBV5-1,TRBJ1-4,NA,TRBD1
TGTGCCAGCAGTGAAAGGTCGGGGGGGGGCACAGATACGCAGTATTTT,CASSERSGGGTDTQYF,16,TRBV2,TRBJ2-3,once,TRBD2
TGCGCCAGCAGCTTGGTTGCGGGAGCGAGCGGGGAGCTGTTTTTT,CASSLVAGASGELFF,15,TRBV5-1,TRBJ2-2,NA,TRBD2
TGTGCCAGCCATGGCTTGGACACCGGGGAGCTGTTTTTT,CASHGLDTGELFF,13,TRBV6-5,TRBJ2-2,NA,NA
TGTGCCAGCAGCCCGACCTTGGACAGGGGGAGGGAAGCTTTCTTT,CASSPTLDRGREAFF,15,TRBV14,TRBJ1-1,NA,TRBD1
TGTGCCAGCAGTTACTCGGGACAGGGAGGCGAGACCCAGTACTTC,CASSYSGQGGETQYF,15,TRBV6-6,TRBJ2-5,NA,TRBD1
TGTGCTAGCAGCTTAGGGACTAGCTTACCCGGGGAGCTGTTTTTT,CASSLGTSLPGELFF,15,TRBV7-7,TRBJ2-2,NA,TRBD2
TGTGCCAGCAGTGAGTTGGACAGGGGGAGCGAGCAGTACTTC,CASSELDRGSEQYF,14,TRBV2,TRBJ2-7,NA,TRBD1
TGCAGCGTTGTGGGGGGAACGACCTACGAGCAGTACTTC,CSVVGGTTYEQYF,13,TRBV29-1,TRBJ2-7,NA,NA
TGCGCCAGCAGTGAGCGACTACAGGGCCGCCTCGAAGCTTTCTTT,CASSERLQGRLEAFF,15,TRBV10-1,TRBJ1-1,NA,NA
TGCGCCAGCAGCCGAGGAGTAGTGGGGACTAGCGGGGCATACAATGAGCAGTTCTTC,CASSRGVVGTSGAYNEQFF,19,TRBV4-3,TRBJ2-1,NA,TRBD2
TGTGCCAGCAGCTTAGCGGGTTTCCGGGACAGGGGCTACGAGCAGTACTTC,CASSLAGFRDRGYEQYF,17,TRBV7-9,TRBJ2-7,NA,TRBD1
TGTGCCAGCAGCGCTAAGGACAGGGCGTACAGCTACGAGCAGTACTTC,CASSAKDRAYSYEQYF,16,TRBV7-2,TRBJ2-7,NA,TRBD1
TGTGCCAGCAGTGGGAGGACAGGGCCCACTGAAGCTTTCTTT,CASSGRTGPTEAFF,14,TRBV2,TRBJ1-1,NA,TRBD1
TGTGCCAGCAGCTTAGACAGCTTCAATCAGCCCCAGCATTTT,CASSLDSFNQPQHF,14,TRBV7-9,TRBJ1-5,NA,NA
TGTGCCAGCCACTTTCGACTGACTAGCGGGAGGGCCAACGTCCTGACTTTC,CASHFRLTSGRANVLTF,17,TRBV19,TRBJ2-6,NA,TRBD2
TGCGCCAGCAGCCAGGCAACTAGCGGGAGCTCCGTCTACAATGAGCAGTTCTTC,CASSQATSGSSVYNEQFF,18,TRBV4-1,TRBJ2-1,NA,TRBD2
TGCGCCAGCAGTGCTGGGGGGATCATCACTGAAGCTTTCTTT,CASSAGGIITEAFF,14,TRBV10-1,TRBJ1-1,NA,NA
TGCGCCAGCAGCTTGGGACAGGGGAACTATGGCTACACCTTC,CASSLGQGNYGYTF,14,TRBV5-1,TRBJ1-2,NA,TRBD1
TGTGCCAGCAGCTTTCGTAGCGGGAGGGCCGGCAATGAGCAGTTCTTC,CASSFRSGRAGNEQFF,16,TRBV7-2,TRBJ2-1,few,TRBD2
TGTGCCAGCTCGATTGGGGGGACTTCCTACGAGCAGTACTTC,CASSIGGTSYEQYF,14,TRBV28,TRBJ2-7,NA,NA
TGTGCCAGCAAAGAGGGACTAGCGCACTCCTACGAGCAGTACTTC,CASKEGLAHSYEQYF,15,TRBV6-6,TRBJ2-7,once,TRBD2
TGTGCCAGCCGCTTAGTCGTTACCGGGGAGCTGTTTTTT,CASRLVVTGELFF,13,TRBV2,TRBJ2-2,once,NA
TGTGCCAGCAGCTTGGGTAGCGTCGCGAAAGAGACCCAGTACTTC,CASSLGSVAKETQYF,15,TRBV5-5,TRBJ2-5,NA,NA
TGTGCCAGTAGAGACAGGGTGGCCACTGAAGCTTTCTTT,CASRDRVATEAFF,13,TRBV19,TRBJ1-1,NA,TRBD1
TGTGCCAGCAAACACGGAGGGGAGACCCAGTACTTC,CASKHGGETQYF,12,TRBV6-5,TRBJ2-5,NA,NA
TGCGCCAGTGAGGGAAACAATGAGCAGTTCTTC,CASEGNNEQFF,11,TRBV10-2,TRBJ2-1,NA,NA
TGTGCCAGCAGCTTACGCACGGGACAGGCCCAAGAGACCCAGTACTTC,CASSLRTGQAQETQYF,16,TRBV7-8,TRBJ2-5,NA,TRBD1
TGTGCCAGTAGTAAACCTCCGGACAGGGGGCACTGGGCCTATGGCTACACCTTC,CASSKPPDRGHWAYGYTF,18,TRBV19,TRBJ1-2,NA,TRBD1
TGTGCCAGCAGTTTACAACAGGGGAATGAGCAGTTCTTC,CASSLQQGNEQFF,13,TRBV28,TRBJ2-1,NA,TRBD1
TGCGCCAGCAGCCACGGACAGGGCTCCTACAATGAGCAGTTCTTC,CASSHGQGSYNEQFF,15,TRBV4-1,TRBJ2-1,NA,TRBD1
TGTGCCAGCAGTTACTCTACTATAGGACAGTCCTACGAGCAGTACTTC,CASSYSTIGQSYEQYF,16,TRBV6-5,TRBJ2-7,NA,NA
TGTGCCAGCAGCTTAGCGGCCCGGAGGAGCACAGATACGCAGTATTTT,CASSLAARRSTDTQYF,16,TRBV11-2,TRBJ2-3,once,NA